This passage covers 10 T cell receptor beta chains from one sample sequenced in a study of CD8 T cells in ankylosing spondylitis. TCRdb used MiXCR to reprocess the 5' RACE reads, holding one entry per CDR3 protein. The sample gives 310,000 or so distinct CDR3 sequences, 20% of which show up once; around 7.8% is in the top ten. Sequencing was carried out using blood, either unsorted or a sorted T cell fraction (not recorded which). These receptor sequences come from a male donor with ankylosing spondylitis or in good health (not recorded which).

The chain couples TRBV6-1 to TRBJ2-1; 9 nucleotides line up with TRBD1. CDR3 length: 13 amino acids. Looked up from germline, CDR1 is MNHNS and CDR2 is SASEGT. V dropped 6 bases and J dropped 10; count of bases not matched to a gene: 7. The CDR3 coding sequence is TGTGCCAGCAGGAGACAGGGGGTCCCCGAGCAGTTCTTC. It codes for CASRRQGVPEQFF.

This clonotype showed up just a few times. The V call is TRBV3-1, the J call TRBJ2-1; possible D gene TRBD1, 6 bases. Germline V gene sequence: CDR1 LGHDT, CDR2 YNNKEL (reference sequence). The V and J ends lost 0 bases and 4 bases respectively, with 13 bases between them. The CDR3 spans 16 residues. The CDR3 DNA reads as TGTGCCAGCAGCCAAGATAGCCCAGGGGCGTACAATGAGCAGTTCTTC. Encoded protein: CASSQDSPGAYNEQFF.

The rearrangement uses TRBV5-1 and TRBJ2-4; no definite D call. This CDR3 is 14 amino acids long. The V end lost 5 bases, the J end lost 8 bases, and 17 bases lay between the germline ends. Germline lookup yields CDR1 SGHRS and CDR2 YFSETQ. The CDR3 nucleotides are TGCGCCAGCAGAGGCGGTTTGGGTGGAGACATTCAGTACTTC. Residues: CASRGGLGGDIQYF.

The table lists this clonotype with a few counts. The chain uses TRBV11-2 and TRBJ2-5; tentatively, D is TRBD1 (6 bases). The CDR3 spans 15 residues. Trimming stripped 5 bases from V and 1 base from J, with 14 bases between. CDR1 is SGHAT and CDR2 is FQNNGV in the germline V gene. The CDR3 protein is CASSLNDRFQETQYF. CDR3 DNA: TGTGCCAGCAGCCTAAACGACAGGTTCCAAGAGACCCAGTACTTC. The entire variable domain, with the rest obtained from reference TRBV11-2 and TRBJ2-5, is as follows: EAGVAQSPRYKIIEKRQSVAFWCNPISGHATLYWYQQILGQGPKLLIQFQNNGVVDDSQLPKDRFSAERLKGVDSTLKIQPAKLEDSAVYLCASSLNDRFQETQYFGPGTRLLVL.

This clonotype has ten or more counts. The J gene is TRBJ1-2, the V gene TRBV5-1, with TRBD1 matching over 7 bases. V trimming: 5 bases; J trimming: 1 base; junction bases outside the gene matches: 2. CDR1 is SGHRS and CDR2 is YFSETQ in the germline V gene. The CDR3 runs 13 residues. CDR3 residues: CASRGQRNYGYTF. For the CDR3, the DNA is TGCGCCAGCAGGGGACAGCGTAACTATGGCTACACCTTC.

This clonotype came up many times. CDR3 protein: CASSFSGELFF. CDR3 nucleotide sequence: TGTGCCAGCAGTTTTTCCGGGGAGCTGTTTTTT. J is TRBJ2-2 and V is TRBV6-6; D gene uncertain. V was clipped by 4 bases and J by 6 bases, with 3 bases between them. The length of the CDR3 is 11 residues. Germline assignment: CDR1 MNHNY and CDR2 SVGAGI (reference sequence).

This clonotype has only a few counts. The chain recombines TRBV25-1 with TRBJ1-3; the match to TRBD1 covers 10 bases. V lost 1 base to trimming and J lost 4 bases; unmatched junction nucleotides: 16. CDR1 and CDR2 (germline): MGHDK, SYGVNS. The length of the CDR3 is 20 residues. The CDR3 DNA follows: TGTGCCAGCAGTGAATTCAGGGCGGGACAGGGGAGGTTGCGAGGAAACACCATATATTTT. It translates to CASSEFRAGQGRLRGNTIYF.

There are a few counts of this clonotype. The junction shows a germline mismatch at one end, possibly a read error. The chain carries TRBV10-3 and TRBJ2-5, with D unclear. The germline gives CDR1 ENHRY, CDR2 SYGVKD. This CDR3 comprises 16 residues. The CDR3 DNA is TGTGCCAGCAGTGATGACCCCCCCGTGGTCCAAGAGACCCAGTACTTC. Translated, it gives CASSDDPPVVQETQYF.

The chain combines TRBV25-1 with TRBJ1-2; D unclear. Germline assignment: CDR1 MGHDK and CDR2 SYGVNS. The CDR3 is 11 amino acids. Trimming removed 3 bases from V and 2 bases from J, with 1 base in between. The CDR3, as DNA: TGTGCCAGCAGTGAGAACTATGGCTACACCTTC. Translating it yields CASSENYGYTF.

This clonotype was counted many times. This sequence joins TRBV12-3 or TRBV12-4 and TRBJ2-4, with D unresolved. The ends were cut back, 3 bases at V and 6 bases at J, with 6 bases in the middle. There are 12 residues in the CDR3. CDR3: CASSLFPNIQYF. The DNA for the CDR3 is TGTGCCAGCAGTTTGTTCCCAAACATTCAGTACTTC.